These 21 T cell receptor beta chains came from one sample sequenced in a study of control samples from healthy donors and cancer patients. The protocol was immunoSEQ multiplex PCR, while the TCRdb copy is restricted to in-frame clones and leaves out a portion. The sample contains just over 150,000 clones, 70% to 90% of which appear only once. The sample was blood. The receptors were gathered from a man aged 30 to 45 in good health.

J is TRBJ1-2 and V is TRBV7-3; 8 nucleotides align to TRBD1. There are 12 residues in the CDR3. J lost 7 bases, V lost 11 bases, and 9 bases had no gene match. The germline V gene encodes CDR1 SGHTA and CDR2 FQGTGA. This chain's CDR3 is CALSGQASGYTF. The CDR3 DNA follows: TGTGCCTTATCGGGACAGGCCTCTGGCTACACCTTC.

The rearrangement uses TRBV20-1 and TRBJ1-4; a possible D gene is TRBD1 (5 bases). Germline-derived CDR1 and CDR2 are DFQATT and SNEGSKA (reference sequence). The CDR3 length is 11 residues. The ends were cut back, 6 bases at V and 10 bases at J, with 12 bases in the middle. The CDR3, as DNA: TGCAGTGCCGGGGACGTTCGAAAACTGTTTTTT. As protein: CSAGDVRKLFF.

The rearrangement uses TRBV27 and TRBJ2-5; tentative D call: TRBD2 (6 bases). The germline V and J ends were trimmed by 5 bases and 5 bases, with 12 bases remaining between them. Germline CDR1 reads MNHEY; CDR2 reads SMNVEV (reference sequence). The CDR3 is 13 residues long. CDR3 coding DNA: TGTGCCAGCAGTCTGCGGGGATTGGAGACCCAGTACTTC. Protein: CASSLRGLETQYF.

This clone was seen more than once but under ten times. This rearrangement joins TRBV6-6 to TRBJ1-5; D unclear. Germline V CDR1 and CDR2: MNHNY, SVGAGI (reference sequence). V lost 4 bases, J lost 5 bases, and 12 bases lay in between. This CDR3 is built from 14 residues. In nucleotides, the CDR3 is TGTGCCAGCAGTTCTAAAGGACCGTATCAGCCCCAGCATTTT. Encoded protein: CASSSKGPYQPQHF.

V and J are TRBV6-5 and TRBJ2-1; no definite D call. The V end was cut by 6 bases, the J end by 7 bases, with 7 bases between. This CDR3 comprises 11 residues. Per the germline V gene, CDR1 is MNHEY and CDR2 is SVGAGI. CDR3 nucleotide sequence: TGTGCCAGCAGCCTTGTAAATGAGCAGTTCTTC. It translates to CASSLVNEQFF.

The chain employs TRBV6-5 and TRBJ1-2; D not resolved. Trimming stripped 6 bases from V and 7 bases from J, with 12 bases between. The germline V gene encodes CDR1 MNHEY and CDR2 SVGAGI. There are 12 residues in the CDR3. This CDR3 is CASRSHVLGYTF. The DNA of the CDR3 is TGTGCCAGCAGATCCCACGTCCTTGGCTACACCTTC.

This chain connects TRBV2 to TRBJ2-7; D possibly corresponds to TRBD1 (6 bases). Germline V gene data show CDR1 as SNHLY and CDR2 as FYNNEI. The CDR3 length is 14 residues. Trimming removed 6 bases from V and 0 bases from J, with 12 bases in between. The CDR3 DNA is TGTGCCAGCAGCGAACAGGGTGGCTCCTACGAGCAGTACTTC. Translated: CASSEQGGSYEQYF.

The chain couples TRBV14 to TRBJ1-6, with a possible D match to TRBD1 (6 bases). This CDR3 has 15 amino acids. CDR1 is SGHDN, CDR2 FVKESK, per germline. V dropped 0 bases and J dropped 9 bases, with 12 bases sitting between them. The CDR3 loop is CASSQEQGRGSPLHF. The CDR3 DNA sequence: TGTGCCAGCAGCCAAGAACAGGGAAGGGGTTCACCCCTCCACTTT.

This CDR3 reads CASSYDPNTEAFF. The CDR3 DNA follows: TGTGCCAGCAGCTATGACCCGAACACTGAAGCTTTCTTT. The V and J genes are TRBV18 and TRBJ1-1; D unresolved. The germline CDR1 and CDR2 sequences are KGHSH and LQKENI. The CDR3 has 13 amino acids. V lost 8 bases to trimming and J lost 1 base, with 11 bases between them.

The chain joins TRBV7-2 to TRBJ2-7; D remains unclear. The length of the CDR3 is 14 residues. Germline lookup yields CDR1 SGHTA and CDR2 FQGNSA. V was cut by 4 bases and J by 6 bases, with 16 bases left in between. The CDR3 region is CASSWREKRGEQYF. The CDR3 DNA reads as TGTGCCAGCAGCTGGAGAGAGAAGCGAGGCGAGCAGTACTTC.

The chain recombines TRBV4-2 with TRBJ1-1, with D unresolved. CDR1 and CDR2 (germline): LGHNA, YNFKEQ. This CDR3 is built from 13 residues. V lost 8 bases and J 4 bases, leaving 14 bases between the germline ends. In nucleotides, the CDR3 is TGTGCCAGCGGGAAAATGGAGGGCACTGAAGCTTTCTTT. Encoded protein: CASGKMEGTEAFF.

V gene TRBV20-1 combines with J gene TRBJ2-4; perhaps TRBD1 as D (5 bases). Germline CDR1 reads DFQATT; CDR2 reads SNEGSKA (reference sequence). The CDR3 totals 11 residues. Trimming took 6 bases from V and 6 from J, leaving 9 bases between them. CDR3 sequence (DNA): TGCAGTGCATCCGACAGAAACATTCAGTACTTC. Amino acids: CSASDRNIQYF.

This clone was counted once. The J gene is TRBJ2-3, the V gene TRBV2; 8 positions agree with TRBD2. The CDR3 is 15 residues long. With V trimmed by 8 bases and J by 7 bases, 14 bases remained unmatched. Germline V lookup: CDR1 SNHLY, CDR2 FYNNEI. The CDR3 nucleotides read TGTGCCAGCTATGAAGCGGCGGGGGGCGTTTATACGCAGTATTTT. Translated: CASYEAAGGVYTQYF.

The chain carries TRBV5-6 and TRBJ1-2; TRBD1 might be the D (6 bases). Per germline, CDR1 SGHDT and CDR2 YYEEEE. V lost 1 base to trimming and J lost 8 bases, with 21 bases between them. CDR3 length: 16 residues. For the CDR3, the DNA is TGTGCCAGCAGCTTGTGGAGACAGGCCACCTCACCCGGCTACACCTTC. It specifies CASSLWRQATSPGYTF.

The chain employs TRBV15 and TRBJ2-7; D remains unclear. The V end lost 0 bases, the J end lost 1 base, and 10 bases lay between the germline ends. This CDR3 is 15 amino acids long. CDR1 is LNHNV and CDR2 is YYDKDF in the germline V gene (reference sequence). As DNA, the CDR3 is TGTGCCACCAGCAGAGAGATCTCTGGTTCCTACGAGCAGTACTTC. Its protein is CATSREISGSYEQYF.

This clone occurred once. This rearrangement joins TRBV5-6 to TRBJ1-4, with D unclear. V was pared by 0 bases and J by 5 bases, with 5 bases between. CDR1 and CDR2 from the germline V gene are SGHDT and YYEEEE. The CDR3 is 13 amino acids. CDR3 DNA sequence: TGTGCCAGCAGCTTGGGAGGGAATGAAAAACTGTTTTTT. Amino acid sequence: CASSLGGNEKLFF. Complete variable domain (other parts from reference TRBV5-6 and TRBJ1-4): DAGVTQSPTHLIKTRGQQVTLRCSPKSGHDTVSWYQQALGQGPQFIFQYYEEEERQRGNFPDRFSGHQFPNYSSELNVNALLLGDSALYLCASSLGGNEKLFFGSGTQLSVL.

The chain combines TRBV2 with TRBJ2-7, with D possibly being TRBD2 (5 bases). The CDR3 is 11 residues long. Trimming cost V 6 bases and J 6 bases, with 9 bases left between them. CDR1 SNHLY and CDR2 FYNNEI come from the germline V gene. DNA for the CDR3: TGTGCCAGCAGGGAGCGGAGCGAGCAGTACTTC. As protein: CASRERSEQYF.

The gene calls are TRBV10-3 and TRBJ1-1; 7 bases map to TRBD1. Germline-derived CDR1 and CDR2 are ENHRY and SYGVKD. The CDR3 has 12 amino acids. V shed 9 bases, J shed 7 bases, and the junction held 8 bases outside the gene matches. The CDR3 nucleotides read TGTGCCATGCGACAGGGCGAAGGTGAAGCTTTCTTT. It yields the protein CAMRQGEGEAFF.

This chain joins TRBV5-6 and TRBJ2-3; 9 bases map to TRBD2. In germline, CDR1 is SGHDT, CDR2 YYEEEE. The V segment lost 2 bases and the J segment 0 bases; nucleotides outside the gene matches: 7. The CDR3 runs to 17 residues. The CDR3 nucleotides read TGTGCCAGCAGCTTCCGCCCTAGCGGGGTTAGCACAGATACGCAGTATTTT. Protein product: CASSFRPSGVSTDTQYF.

J is TRBJ1-6 and V is TRBV19; D possibly corresponds to TRBD1 (6 bases). Germline V lookup: CDR1 LNHDA, CDR2 SQIVND (reference sequence). Trimming left V 5 bases short and J 7 bases short, with 9 bases between. CDR3 length: 13 residues. The CDR3 sequence is CASSGGRNSPLHF. The CDR3 nucleotides are TGTGCCAGTAGTGGGGGCCGAAATTCACCCCTCCACTTT. Full variable domain (outside the CDR3, taken from reference TRBV19 and TRBJ1-6): DGGITQSPKYLFRKEGQNVTLSCEQNLNHDAMYWYRQDPGQGLRLIYYSQIVNDFQKGDIAEGYSVSREKKESFPLTVTSAQKNPTAFYLCASSGGRNSPLHFGNGTRLTVT.

This clone has just one count. The gene calls are TRBV29-1 and TRBJ2-1; 9 nucleotides match TRBD1. The junction had 4 bases not matched to a gene; V was cut back by 6 bases and J by 7 bases. This CDR3 comprises 12 residues. Germline-derived CDR1 and CDR2 are SQVTM and ANQGSEA. The CDR3: CSVGTGTNEQFF. CDR3 nucleotides: TGCAGCGTCGGGACAGGGACGAATGAGCAGTTCTTC.